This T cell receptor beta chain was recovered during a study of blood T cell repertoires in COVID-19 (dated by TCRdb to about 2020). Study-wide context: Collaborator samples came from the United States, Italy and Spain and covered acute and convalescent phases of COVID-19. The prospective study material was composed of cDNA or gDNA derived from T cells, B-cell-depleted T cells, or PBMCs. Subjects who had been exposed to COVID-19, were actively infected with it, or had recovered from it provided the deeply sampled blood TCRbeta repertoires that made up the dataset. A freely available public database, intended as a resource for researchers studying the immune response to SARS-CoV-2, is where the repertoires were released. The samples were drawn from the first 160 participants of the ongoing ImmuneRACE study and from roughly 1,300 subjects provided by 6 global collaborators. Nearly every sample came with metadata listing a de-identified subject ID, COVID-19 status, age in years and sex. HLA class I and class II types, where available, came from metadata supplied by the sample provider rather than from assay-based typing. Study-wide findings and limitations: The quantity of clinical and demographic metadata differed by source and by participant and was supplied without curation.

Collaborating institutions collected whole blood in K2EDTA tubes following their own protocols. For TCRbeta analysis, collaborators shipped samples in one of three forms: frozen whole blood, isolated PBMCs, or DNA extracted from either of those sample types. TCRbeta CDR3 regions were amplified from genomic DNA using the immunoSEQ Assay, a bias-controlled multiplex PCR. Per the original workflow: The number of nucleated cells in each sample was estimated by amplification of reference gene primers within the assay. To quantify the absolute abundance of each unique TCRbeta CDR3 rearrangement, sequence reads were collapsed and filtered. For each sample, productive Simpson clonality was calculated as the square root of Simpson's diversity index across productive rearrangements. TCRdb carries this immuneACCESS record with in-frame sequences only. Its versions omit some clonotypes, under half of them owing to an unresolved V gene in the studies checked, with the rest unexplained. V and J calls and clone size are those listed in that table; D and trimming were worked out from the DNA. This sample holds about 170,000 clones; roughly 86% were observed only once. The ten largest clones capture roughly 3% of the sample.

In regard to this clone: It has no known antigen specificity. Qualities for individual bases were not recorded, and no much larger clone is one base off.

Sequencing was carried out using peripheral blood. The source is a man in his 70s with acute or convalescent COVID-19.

The DNA sequence follows: TGTGCCAGCCGGGACAGGCGAGTACCGAACACCGGGGAGCTGTTTTTT. It is translated as CASRDRRVPNTGELFF. The chain links TRBV9 with TRBJ2-2, with 8 junctional bases fitting TRBD1. The CDR3 sequence holds 16 residues, the cysteine and phenylalanine included. Only CDR3 DNA remains: 48 bases, in frame from the first base. For this chain, trimming is 7 bases at the V end and 0 bases at the J end, and the number of junction bases without a gene match is 8. CDR1 and CDR2, looked up from the germline V gene, are SGDLS and YYNGEE.